Each of the 10 T cell receptor beta chains below was sequenced from the same sample in a study of metastatic and nonmetastatic thyroid tumors. Thyroid surgery was performed in patients who had received no treatment beforehand. MiXCR reprocessed the PCR reads for TCRdb. The data contain roughly 70,000 clones, less than 20% of them singletons. Source material: blood. These receptors were obtained from a female donor with papillary thyroid cancer or a benign thyroid nodule (not recorded which). Some clones in this sample may be carry-over from other donors' samples.

The table lists this clone with a few counts. The chain employs TRBV9 and TRBJ2-4; D gene unclear. The V end was cut by 0 bases, the J end by 1 base, with 11 bases between. This CDR3 contains 16 residues. Germline V lookup: CDR1 SGDLS, CDR2 YYNGEE. The CDR3 DNA reads TGTGCCAGCAGCGTAGGAGTGGGGTCGGCCAAAAACATTCAGTACTTC. Translated: CASSVGVGSAKNIQYF. Variable domain in full (rest from reference TRBV9 and TRBJ2-4): DSGVTQTPKHLITATGQRVTLRCSPRSGDLSVYWYQQSLDQGLQFLIQYYNGEERAKGNILERFSAQQFPDLHSELNLSSLELGDSALYFCASSVGVGSAKNIQYFGAGTRLSVL.

This clone appeared many times. V and J are TRBV14 and TRBJ2-7; D is undetermined. The ends were cut back, 1 base at V and 7 bases at J, with 8 bases in the middle. CDR3 length: 12 residues. The germline V gene has CDR1 SGHDN and CDR2 FVKESK. The CDR3 loop reads CASSQAWREQYF. The CDR3 DNA sequence: TGTGCCAGCAGCCAAGCCTGGCGGGAGCAGTACTTC.

Regarding this clone: A junction boundary mismatches the germline segment, possibly from a read error. The gene calls are TRBV6-1 and TRBJ1-2; TRBD1 is a possible D gene (6 bases). This CDR3 contains 14 residues. The germline CDR1 and CDR2 sequences are MNHNS and SASEGT. CDR3 DNA: TGTGCCAGCAAAGAAGGGGGGTCCAACTATTGCTACACCTTC. Translated: CASKEGGSNYCYTF.

The chain combines TRBV11-3 with TRBJ2-7; no clear D gene. Germline V gives CDR1 SGHNT, CDR2 YENEEA. CDR3 size: 13 residues. V gave up 5 bases and J gave up 6 bases, with 14 bases separating them. CDR3 loop: CASSPVEWVEQYF. The DNA for the CDR3 is TGTGCCAGCAGCCCAGTGGAGTGGGTCGAGCAGTACTTC.

In its sample, this clone ranks as medium-sized. The V call is TRBV10-2, the J call TRBJ2-7, with D perhaps being TRBD1 or TRBD2 (5 bases each). V lost 4 bases and J 3 bases, leaving 16 bases between the germline ends. Germline lookup yields CDR1 WSHSY and CDR2 SAAADI. This CDR3 has 15 residues. Here the CDR3 DNA reads TGCGCCAGCAGTGCCGGGACCACCTCGATCTACGAGCAGTACTTC. Translation: CASSAGTTSIYEQYF.

Concerning this clone: This clone may be a read error of a much larger clone one base away. V is TRBV5-1 and J is TRBJ1-4, with D unclear. Germline CDR1 and CDR2: SGHRS and YFSETQ. This CDR3 has 15 amino acids. Between the trimmed V and J ends, which lost 5 bases and 0 bases, there was a span of 11 bases. The CDR3 sequence is CASRDTVATNEKLFF. For the CDR3, the DNA is TGCGCCAGCAGGGATACGGTTGCAACTAATGAAAAACTGTTTTTT.

This clone has a count of ten or more. The junction shows a germline mismatch at one end, possibly a read error. The chain carries TRBV7-7 and TRBJ2-3; TRBD2 matches at 8 bases. The CDR3 sequence is 13 residues long. Germline lookup yields CDR1 SSHAT and CDR2 FNYEAQ (reference sequence). The DNA of the CDR3 is TGTGCTAGCAGTAAGGGACTAGCAGATACGCAGTATTTT. Translation gives CASSKGLADTQYF.

This clone was seen repeatedly, ten times or more. V gene TRBV4-1 combines with J gene TRBJ2-7, with 8 bases identical to TRBD2. Germline CDR1 reads MGHRA; CDR2 reads YSYEKL. V dropped 2 bases and J dropped 0; count of bases not matched to a gene: 3. The CDR3 has 15 residues. As DNA, the CDR3 is TGCGCCAGCAGCCAAACTAGCGGAACCTCCTACGAGCAGTACTTC. Its protein is CASSQTSGTSYEQYF.

There are a few counts of this clone. The genes are TRBV30 and TRBJ2-1, with D unresolved. The V gene lost 0 bases and the J gene lost 6 bases, with 3 bases spanning the gap. This CDR3 has 11 residues. Germline lookup yields CDR1 GTSNPN and CDR2 SVGIG (reference sequence). This chain's CDR3 is CAWSVINEQFF. CDR3 sequence (DNA): TGTGCCTGGAGTGTCATCAATGAGCAGTTCTTC.

The rearrangement links TRBV11-2 to TRBJ1-6, with D perhaps matching TRBD1 (6 bases). This CDR3 is 15 amino acids long. Deletions cut 0 bases from V and 8 bases from J, with 11 bases between. Germline V gene lookup returns CDR1 SGHAT and CDR2 FQNNGV. The DNA for the CDR3 is TGTGCCAGCAGCTTAGAGGGGGCGAGAGATTCACCCCTCCACTTT. It is translated as CASSLEGARDSPLHF.